The 2 T cell receptor beta chains presented below share a single source sample, sequenced in a study of memory CD4+ T cells and cytomegalovirus serostatus (dated by TCRdb to about 2019). The protocol used for the library was the immunoSEQ multiplex PCR assay. TCRdb provides this immuneACCESS table in a form limited to in-frame rearrangements. Some clones are lacking; in checked studies, under half of them reflect an unresolved V gene, and why the rest are absent is not known. The sample table lists some 60,000 clones, about 81% of them with a count of one. 0.85% to 1.2% of the sample is taken by the ten largest. Single viable CD3+CD4+CD8-CD45RO+ cells were sorted as memory CD4+ T cells on a FACSAria II. Input material: memory CD4+ T cells from blood. The source of these receptors is an adult in good health and CMV-seronegative.

The chain combines TRBV7-7 with TRBJ2-6; D not certain. CDR1 and CDR2 (germline): SSHAT, FNYEAQ (reference sequence). Trimming shortened V by 5 bases and J by 5 bases, and 19 bases separated the two germline ends. The length of the CDR3 is 17 residues. The CDR3 spells CASSKWSPQSRANVLTF. The CDR3 coding sequence is TGTGCCAGCAGCAAATGGTCGCCACAAAGTCGGGCCAACGTCCTGACTTTC.

V usage is TRBV7-9 and J usage is TRBJ2-2; D unresolved. Deletions cut 5 bases from V and 5 bases from J, with 15 bases between. The CDR3 covers 15 residues. CDR1 and CDR2 from the germline V gene are SEHNR and FQNEAQ (reference sequence). The DNA for the CDR3 is TGTGCCAGCAGCCCCCGGAACTACGGGACCGGGGAGCTGTTTTTT. It specifies CASSPRNYGTGELFF.